This entry features one T cell receptor (beta chain) sequence. Its cognate antigen has yet to be identified. Nothing much larger sits one base from this clone, and base qualities are not available. The data belong to a study of cytomegalovirus exposure and HLA in healthy donors (dated by TCRdb to 2015 to 2018). Study-level background: A later analysis indicated that the 120 or so validation repertoires were generated on the platform also employed for the approximately 700 repertoires of the first cohort. The aim of the study was to test whether cataloging public T cell receptors could identify signatures of past pathogen exposure. Along with the roughly 710-subject first cohort, a separate validation cohort of 120 different subjects was used. To predict cytomegalovirus infection status, the study combined high-throughput TCR immunosequencing, statistical association of individual TCRs with disease status, and machine learning.

The donors were included in the validation cohort of 120 subjects, a group kept apart from the roughly 670-subject first cohort. General findings and caveats noted by the study authors: In both the original and validation cohorts, the classifier was reported to diagnose cytomegalovirus status with high specificity and sensitivity. In vitro tests confirmed that a few of the cytomegalovirus-associated TCR beta chains recognize cytomegalovirus antigens. The authors suggested that the approach could potentially be generalized to other disease states and immunological phenotypes. In a later analysis, TCRs clustered in the first cohort were found to also tend to co-occur in the 100 to 150 validation repertoires, with about 94% of cluster scores above 0. While some public TCRs were present in many individuals, most TCR sequences turned up only very rarely across donors. The study listed 164 TCR beta chains as associated with cytomegalovirus. A later analysis had no HLA typing for the validation cohort, so co-occurrence there was scored across all 130 or so repertoires.

The library relied on the immunoSEQ multiplex PCR assay. The authors' analysis ran thus. A statistical classification framework was built for diagnosing cytomegalovirus status from the catalog of TCR beta chain sequences. Not all clones reach the TCRdb copy of this immuneACCESS table, which keeps in-frame sequences only. Checked studies attribute under half of the gap to unresolved V genes and leave the rest unexplained. The V and J calls and the clone size are those of that table, but D and trimming were determined from the DNA. The sample contains just under 65,000 clones, 85% to 95% of them found a single time. The ten top clones hold around 7% of the sample. Sequenced sample: PBMCs. This clonotype was sampled from a woman under 30 in good health and CMV-seropositive.

The nucleotides are TGCGCCAGCAGTCAAATCCTCGGACAGTTGAACACTGAAGCTTTCTTT. This is translated as CASSQILGQLNTEAFF. The chain was built from TRBV5-1 and TRBJ1-1; TRBD1 could be the D gene, as 6 bases match. Trimming takes 5 bases from V and 0 bases from J, and the germline ends sit 17 bases apart. Counted from cysteine to phenylalanine, this CDR3 has 16 amino acids. The CDR3 DNA has 48 bases and is translated from base 1. For CDR1 and CDR2, the germline V gene lists SGHRS and YFSETQ. The reference TRBV5-1 and TRBJ1-1 proteins fill in what lies around the CDR3, so the full variable domain reads KAGVTQTPRYLIKTRGQQVTLSCSPISGHRSVSWYQQTPGQGLQFLFEYFSETQRNKGNFPGRFSGRQFSNSRSEMNVSTLELGDSALYLCASSQILGQLNTEAFFGQGTRLTVV.